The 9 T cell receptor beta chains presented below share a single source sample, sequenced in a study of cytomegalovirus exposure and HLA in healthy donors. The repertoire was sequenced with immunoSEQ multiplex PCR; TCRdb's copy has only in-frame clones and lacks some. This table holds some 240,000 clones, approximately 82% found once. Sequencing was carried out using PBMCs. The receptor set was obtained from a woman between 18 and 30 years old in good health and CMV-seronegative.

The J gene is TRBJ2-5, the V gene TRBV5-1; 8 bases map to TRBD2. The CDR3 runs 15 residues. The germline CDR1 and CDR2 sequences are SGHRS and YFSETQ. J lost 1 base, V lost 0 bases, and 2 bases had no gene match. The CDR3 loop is CASSLGGRPQETQYF. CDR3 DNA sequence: TGCGCCAGCAGCTTGGGCGGGAGGCCCCAAGAGACCCAGTACTTC.

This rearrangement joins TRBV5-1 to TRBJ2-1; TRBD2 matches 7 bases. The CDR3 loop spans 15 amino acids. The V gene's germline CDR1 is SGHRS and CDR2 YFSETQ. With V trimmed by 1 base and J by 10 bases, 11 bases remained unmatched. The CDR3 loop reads CASSLSLAALQEQFF. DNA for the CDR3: TGCGCCAGCAGCTTGTCCCTAGCGGCACTACAAGAGCAGTTCTTC.

The CDR3 protein is CASSISGRAYEQYF. CDR3 coding DNA: TGTGCCAGTAGTATATCGGGCAGGGCCTACGAGCAGTACTTC. V and J are TRBV19 and TRBJ2-7, with TRBD1 as a possible D gene (5 bases). Per germline, CDR1 LNHDA and CDR2 SQIVND (reference sequence). The CDR3 spans 14 residues. The V and J ends lost 2 bases and 2 bases respectively, with 10 bases between them.

DNA for the CDR3: TGTGCCAGCAGTCGACTAGCGGGATTGACAGATACGCAGTATTTT. It codes for CASSRLAGLTDTQYF. The chain uses TRBV28 and TRBJ2-3, with 11 bases lining up with TRBD2. The germline CDR1 and CDR2 sequences are MDHEN and SYDVKM. Unmatched junction bases numbered 4, after V lost 5 bases and J lost 3 bases. The CDR3 length is 15 residues. The full variable domain, completed using reference TRBV28 and TRBJ2-3, is DVKVTQSSRYLVKRTGEKVFLECVQDMDHENMFWYRQDPGLGLRLIYFSYDVKMKEKGDIPEGYSVSREKKERFSLILESASTNQTSMYLCASSRLAGLTDTQYFGPGTRLTVL.

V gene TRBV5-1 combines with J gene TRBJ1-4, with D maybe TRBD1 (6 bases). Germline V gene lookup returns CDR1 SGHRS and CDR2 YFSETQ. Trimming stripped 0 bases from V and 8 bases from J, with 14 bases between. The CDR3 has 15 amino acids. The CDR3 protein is CASSLAPRTEEKLFF. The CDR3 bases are TGCGCCAGCAGCTTGGCACCCAGGACAGAAGAAAAACTGTTTTTT.

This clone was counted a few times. The CDR3 is CASSSQGAFEAFF. CDR3 sequence (DNA): TGTGCCAGCAGTTCACAGGGGGCTTTTGAAGCTTTCTTT. J is TRBJ1-1 and V is TRBV2, with TRBD1 matching 9 bases. V shed 5 bases and J 7 bases; nucleotides not matched to a gene: 5. Germline V gene sequence: CDR1 SNHLY, CDR2 FYNNEI. The CDR3 consists of 13 residues. Together with reference TRBV2 and TRBJ1-1, the CDR3 gives the full variable domain: EPEVTQTPSHQVTQMGQEVILRCVPISNHLYFYWYRQILGQKVEFLVSFYNNEISEKSEIFDDQFSVERPDGSNFTLKIRSTKLEDSAMYFCASSSQGAFEAFFGQGTRLTVV.

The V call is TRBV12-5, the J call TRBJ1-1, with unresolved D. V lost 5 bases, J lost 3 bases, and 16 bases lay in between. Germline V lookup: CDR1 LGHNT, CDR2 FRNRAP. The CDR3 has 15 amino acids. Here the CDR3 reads CASGPPAVVDTEAFF. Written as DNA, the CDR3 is TGTGCTAGTGGTCCCCCGGCGGTGGTCGACACTGAAGCTTTCTTT.

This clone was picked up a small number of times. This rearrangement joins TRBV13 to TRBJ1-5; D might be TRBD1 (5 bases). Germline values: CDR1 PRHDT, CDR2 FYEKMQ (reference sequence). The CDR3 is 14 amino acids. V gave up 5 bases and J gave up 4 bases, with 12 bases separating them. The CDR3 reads CASSIGTVNQPQHF. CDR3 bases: TGTGCCAGCAGCATCGGGACGGTGAATCAGCCCCAGCATTTT.

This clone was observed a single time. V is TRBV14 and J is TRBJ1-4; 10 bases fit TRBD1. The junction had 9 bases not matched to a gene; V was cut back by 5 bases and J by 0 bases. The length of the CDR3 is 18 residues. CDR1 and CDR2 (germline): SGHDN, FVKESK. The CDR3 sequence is CASSAMRGQGATNEKLFF. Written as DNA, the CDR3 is TGTGCCAGCAGCGCTATGCGAGGACAGGGGGCAACTAATGAAAAACTGTTTTTT.